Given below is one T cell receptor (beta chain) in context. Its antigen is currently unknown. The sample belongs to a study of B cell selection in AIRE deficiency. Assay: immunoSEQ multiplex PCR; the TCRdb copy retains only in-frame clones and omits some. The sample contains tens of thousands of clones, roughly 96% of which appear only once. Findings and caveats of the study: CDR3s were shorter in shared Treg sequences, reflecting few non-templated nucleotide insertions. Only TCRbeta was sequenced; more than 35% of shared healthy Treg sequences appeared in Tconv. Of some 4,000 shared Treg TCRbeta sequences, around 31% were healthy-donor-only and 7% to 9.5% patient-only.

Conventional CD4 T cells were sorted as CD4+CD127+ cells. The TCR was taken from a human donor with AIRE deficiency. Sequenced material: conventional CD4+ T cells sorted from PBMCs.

CDR3 loop: CASSAFGTGVNNEQFF. The CDR3 coding sequence is TGTGCCAGCAGTGCTTTCGGAACAGGGGTGAACAATGAGCAGTTCTTC. The gene calls are TRBV6-4 and TRBJ2-1, with TRBD1 matching 7 bases. Germline V CDR1 and CDR2: MRHNA, SNTAGT. The CDR3 has 16 residues. V lost 4 bases, J lost 5 bases, and 11 bases stayed unmatched.